This T cell receptor beta chain was captured by sequencing in a study of PD-1 blockade in classical Hodgkin lymphoma. Overall study results and limits: Possibly reflecting disease activity or prior therapy, repertoire differences have causes that remain undefined. It was reported that newly diagnosed patients had less baseline TCR diversity than healthy donors.

Time point: newly diagnosed, previously untreated cHL patient sample. Comparator PBMCs were from newly diagnosed, untreated classical Hodgkin lymphoma. There are 17 residues in the CDR3. In germline, CDR1 is SGHDN, CDR2 FVKESK. Trimming removed 2 bases at V and 3 bases at J, with 19 bases between. This table comes from immunoSEQ multiplex PCR, and its TCRdb copy is limited to in-frame clones, with some not included. The data show 45,000 to 60,000 clones, roughly 91% seen once. A note on this clone: Antigen: not known.

The origin of this receptor is a human donor with classical Hodgkin lymphoma. The genes are TRBV14 and TRBJ1-1; perhaps TRBD1 as D (5 bases). Sequenced material: peripheral blood mononuclear cells (PBMCs). CDR3 sequence: CASSQSPWGLRDTEAFF. The CDR3, as DNA: TGTGCCAGCAGCCAATCCCCCTGGGGCCTTAGGGACACTGAAGCTTTCTTT.